This T cell receptor (beta chain) derives from a study of neurological immune-mediated disorders. This clonotype was seen at least ten times. TCRdb reprocessed the 5' RACE reads with MiXCR, giving one entry per CDR3 protein. The data contain some 47,000 distinct CDR3 sequences, approximately 17% of them seen just once; the ten biggest clones take up about 4.2%. With 6 bases clipped from V and 6 bases from J, the junction kept 8 bases outside the gene matches. The CDR3 has 12 residues. The germline CDR1 and CDR2 sequences are DFQATT and SNEGSKA (reference sequence). The chain is built from TRBV20-1 and TRBJ2-7; 7 bases line up with TRBD2. The source material was PBMCs. The clonotype was recovered from a man aged 55 to 70 in good health. As DNA, the CDR3 is TGCAGTGCGGCGGGCGGGAGACGCGAGCAGTACTTC. Its protein is CSAAGGRREQYF.